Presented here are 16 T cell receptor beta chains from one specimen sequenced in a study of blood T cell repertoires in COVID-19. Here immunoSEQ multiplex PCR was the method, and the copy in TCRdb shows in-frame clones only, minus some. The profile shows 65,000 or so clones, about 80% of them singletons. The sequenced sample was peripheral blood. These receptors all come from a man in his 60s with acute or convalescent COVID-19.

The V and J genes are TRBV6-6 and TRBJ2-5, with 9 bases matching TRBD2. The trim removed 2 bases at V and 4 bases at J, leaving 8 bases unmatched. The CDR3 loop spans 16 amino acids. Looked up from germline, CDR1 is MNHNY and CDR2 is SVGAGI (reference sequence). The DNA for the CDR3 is TGTGCCAGCAGTTACAGCGCGGGGGGGCGCGGAGAGACCCAGTACTTC. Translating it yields CASSYSAGGRGETQYF.

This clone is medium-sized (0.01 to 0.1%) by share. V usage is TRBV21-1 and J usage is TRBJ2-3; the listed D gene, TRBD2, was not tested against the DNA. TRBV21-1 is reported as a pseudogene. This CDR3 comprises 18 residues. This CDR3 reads CASSPRRGGAERIDTQYF. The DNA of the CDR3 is TGTGCCAGCAGCCCGCGGAGGGGAGGAGCGGAGCGGATAGATACGCAGTATTTT.

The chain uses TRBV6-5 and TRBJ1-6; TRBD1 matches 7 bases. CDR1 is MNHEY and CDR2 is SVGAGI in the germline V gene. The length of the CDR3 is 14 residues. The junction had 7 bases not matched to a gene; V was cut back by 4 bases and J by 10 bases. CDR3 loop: CASSFGQASSPLHF. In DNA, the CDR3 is TGTGCCAGCAGTTTCGGACAGGCATCCTCACCCCTCCACTTT.

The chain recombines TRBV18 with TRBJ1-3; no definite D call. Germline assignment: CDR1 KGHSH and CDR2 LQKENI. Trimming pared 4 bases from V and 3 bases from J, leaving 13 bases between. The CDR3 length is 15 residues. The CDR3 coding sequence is TGTGCCAGCTCACAGGACGGACTAGGTGGAAACACCATATATTTT. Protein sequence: CASSQDGLGGNTIYF.

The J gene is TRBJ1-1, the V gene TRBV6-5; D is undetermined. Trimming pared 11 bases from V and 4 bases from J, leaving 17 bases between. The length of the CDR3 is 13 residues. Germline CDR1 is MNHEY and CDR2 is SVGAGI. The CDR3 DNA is TGTGCCGGCTCCAGAGTCTCGGGCACTGAAGCTTTCTTT. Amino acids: CAGSRVSGTEAFF.

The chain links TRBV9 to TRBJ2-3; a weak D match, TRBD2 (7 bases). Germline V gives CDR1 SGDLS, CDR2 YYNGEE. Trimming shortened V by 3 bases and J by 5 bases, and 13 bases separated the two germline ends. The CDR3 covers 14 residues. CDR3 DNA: TGTGCCAGCAGCGGGGGGGGCCTGATAGATACGCAGTATTTT. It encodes CASSGGGLIDTQYF.

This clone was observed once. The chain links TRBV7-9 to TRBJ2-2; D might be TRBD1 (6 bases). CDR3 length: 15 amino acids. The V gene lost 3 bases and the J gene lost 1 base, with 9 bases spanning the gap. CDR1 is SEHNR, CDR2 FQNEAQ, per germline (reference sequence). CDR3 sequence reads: CASSFWTVNTGELFF. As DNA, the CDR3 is TGTGCCAGCAGCTTCTGGACAGTGAACACCGGGGAGCTGTTTTTT.

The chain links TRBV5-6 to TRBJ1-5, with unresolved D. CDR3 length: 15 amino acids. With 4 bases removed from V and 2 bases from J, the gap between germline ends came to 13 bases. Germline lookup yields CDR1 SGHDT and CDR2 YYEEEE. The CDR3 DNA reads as TGTGCCAGCAGCCAAGCCGGGTCGCGCAATCAGCCCCAGCATTTT. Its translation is CASSQAGSRNQPQHF.

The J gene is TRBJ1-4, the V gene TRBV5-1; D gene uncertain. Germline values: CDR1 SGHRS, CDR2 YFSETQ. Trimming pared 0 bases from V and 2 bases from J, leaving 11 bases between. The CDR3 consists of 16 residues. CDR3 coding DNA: TGCGCCAGCAGCTTGGGCCTAGGAGGGACTAATGAAAAACTGTTTTTT. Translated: CASSLGLGGTNEKLFF.

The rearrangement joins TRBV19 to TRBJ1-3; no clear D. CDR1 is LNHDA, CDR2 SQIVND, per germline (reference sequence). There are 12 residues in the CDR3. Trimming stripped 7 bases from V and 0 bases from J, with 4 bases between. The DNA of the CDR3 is TGTGCCAGTATCTCCTCTGGAAACACCATATATTTT. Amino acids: CASISSGNTIYF. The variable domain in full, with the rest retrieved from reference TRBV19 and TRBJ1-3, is DGGITQSPKYLFRKEGQNVTLSCEQNLNHDAMYWYRQDPGQGLRLIYYSQIVNDFQKGDIAEGYSVSREKKESFPLTVTSAQKNPTAFYLCASISSGNTIYFGEGSWLTVV.

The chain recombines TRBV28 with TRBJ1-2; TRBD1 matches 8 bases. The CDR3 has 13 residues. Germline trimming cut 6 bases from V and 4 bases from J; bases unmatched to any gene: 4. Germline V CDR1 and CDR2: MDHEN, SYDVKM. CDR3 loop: CASRSGGLYGYTF. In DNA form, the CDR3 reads TGTGCCAGCAGATCAGGGGGCCTCTATGGCTACACCTTC.

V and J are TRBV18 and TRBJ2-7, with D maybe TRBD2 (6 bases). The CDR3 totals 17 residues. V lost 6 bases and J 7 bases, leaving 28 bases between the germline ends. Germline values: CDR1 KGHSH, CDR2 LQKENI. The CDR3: CASSPFSAGLTSGEQYF. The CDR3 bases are TGTGCCAGCTCCCCCTTCTCGGCGGGGTTGACCTCGGGGGAGCAGTACTTC. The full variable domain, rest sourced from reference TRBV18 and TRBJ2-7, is NAGVMQNPRHLVRRRGQEARLRCSPMKGHSHVYWYRQLPEEGLKFMVYLQKENIIDESGMPKERFSAEFPKEGPSILRIQQVVRGDSAAYFCASSPFSAGLTSGEQYFGPGTRLTVT.

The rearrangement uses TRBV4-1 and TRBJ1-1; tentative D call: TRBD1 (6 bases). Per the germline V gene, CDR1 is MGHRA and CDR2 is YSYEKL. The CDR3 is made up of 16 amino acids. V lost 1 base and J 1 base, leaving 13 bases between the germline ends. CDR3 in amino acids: CASSQVLTGSNTEAFF. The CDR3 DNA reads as TGCGCCAGCAGCCAAGTTCTGACAGGATCGAACACTGAAGCTTTCTTT.

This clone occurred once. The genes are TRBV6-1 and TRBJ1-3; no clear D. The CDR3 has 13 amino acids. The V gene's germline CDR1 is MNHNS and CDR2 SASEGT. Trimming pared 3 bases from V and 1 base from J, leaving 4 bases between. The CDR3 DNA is TGTGCCAGCAGTGAGAGATCTGGAAACACCATATATTTT. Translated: CASSERSGNTIYF.

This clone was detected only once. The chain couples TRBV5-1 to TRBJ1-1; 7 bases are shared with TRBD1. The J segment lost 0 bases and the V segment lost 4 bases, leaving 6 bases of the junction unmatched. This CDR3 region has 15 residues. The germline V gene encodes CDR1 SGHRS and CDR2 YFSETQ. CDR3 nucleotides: TGCGCCAGCAGCGCCCGACAGGGTATGAACACTGAAGCTTTCTTT. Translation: CASSARQGMNTEAFF.

The DNA of the CDR3 is TGCGCCAGCAGCTCTGGAGGGGCCTGGGGCACTGAAGCTTTCTTT. Protein: CASSSGGAWGTEAFF. The chain recombines TRBV5-1 with TRBJ1-1, with TRBD1 as a possible D gene (5 bases). Between the trimmed V and J ends, which lost 3 bases and 4 bases, there was a span of 16 bases. Germline loops: CDR1 SGHRS, CDR2 YFSETQ. CDR3 length: 15 amino acids.